These 2 T cell receptor beta chains share one sample of origin, sequenced in a study of T cell changes during pregnancy in multiple sclerosis. Profiling relied on immunoSEQ multiplex PCR, and the TCRdb table lists in-frame clones only, not all of them. Here the sample spans around 36,000 clones, roughly nine tenths being singletons. This material consisted of peripheral blood, taken before pregnancy. The receptors were sampled from a female donor with multiple sclerosis, enrolled in a pregnancy study.

The rearrangement joins TRBV6-5 to TRBJ2-5; possibly TRBD1 for D (5 bases). CDR1 is MNHEY, CDR2 SVGAGI, per germline. The V gene lost 0 bases and the J gene lost 5 bases, with 13 bases spanning the gap. The CDR3 covers 15 residues. The chain's CDR3 is CASSYSLSGFETQYF. CDR3 DNA: TGTGCCAGCAGTTACTCGTTGTCAGGGTTTGAGACCCAGTACTTC.

V is TRBV29-1 and J is TRBJ1-4; 11 bases line up with TRBD1. Germline V CDR1 and CDR2: SQVTM, ANQGSEA. V lost 5 bases and J lost 7; bases outside the gene matches: 3. CDR3 length: 13 residues. The CDR3 DNA sequence: TGCAGCGTTTACGGGACAGGGGGTGAAAAACTGTTTTTT. Its translation: CSVYGTGGEKLFF.